Described below is a single T cell receptor (beta chain) sequence and its context. The antigen remains unidentified. Germline CDR1 is SQVTM and CDR2 is ANQGSEA. The CDR3 runs to 13 residues. Trimming cost V 4 bases and J 0 bases, with 9 bases left between them. The data originate from a study of cytomegalovirus exposure and HLA in healthy donors. This PCR relied on a set of 60 Vbeta primers and 13 Jbeta primers. Data came from immunoSEQ multiplex PCR; TCRdb stores just in-frame clones and leaves some out. The table shows about 170,000 clones, with 82% occurring only once. Study results and limitations: Most subjects' HLA-A and HLA-B alleles were reportedly predicted from TCR beta sequences. Later, an analysis showed that TCR beta chains associated with HLA were more clonally expanded than others that were equally common. HLA alleles were associated with fewer than 20,000 TCR beta sequences in a later analysis at 0.05 false discovery rate. In a later analysis, parvovirus B19, influenza, CMV and Epstein-Barr virus appeared linked to several top co-occurrence clusters.

This TCR derives from a girl aged 10-17 years in good health and CMV-seropositive. The chain joins TRBV29-1 to TRBJ1-1; D call uncertain. The sample comprised PBMCs. CDR3 coding DNA: TGCAGCGTTGGGAGTCACATGAACACTGAAGCTTTCTTT. Amino acid sequence: CSVGSHMNTEAFF.